This T cell receptor (beta chain) was sequenced during a study of shared clonotypes between healthy human individuals. Points from the study as a whole: Sequencing depth was expected to influence donor clonotype sharing.

Once extracted for a subset, genomic DNA was divided evenly among several immunoSEQ plates. The authors' processing: ImmunoSEQ junction-only sequences lacked quality scores, so their filtering differed. Assay: immunoSEQ multiplex PCR; the TCRdb copy retains only in-frame clones and omits some. V and J calls and clone size are as listed in that table; D and trimming were resolved from the DNA. The repertoire consists of 490,000 or so clones, with approximately 80% occurring once and the leading ten covering 13%. Trimming pared 7 bases from V and 2 bases from J, leaving 11 bases between. The CDR3 runs 13 residues. CDR1 and CDR2 (germline): MDHEN, SYDVKM. This clone was seen a few times. Its specificity is not known. Those who donated, Caucasian adults without exception, all lived in Nashville, Tennessee.

This chain links TRBV28 with TRBJ1-2; no clear D gene. The sequenced sample consisted of PBMCs. This clonotype was obtained from a woman aged 40 to 50 in good health. Some clones in this sample may be carry-over from other donors' samples. The CDR3: CASIGIANYGYTF. CDR3 in DNA: TGTGCCAGCATAGGAATCGCGAACTATGGCTACACCTTC.